Sequencing of this TCR beta chain was carried out in a study of technical replicates of blood from a few donors. Germline values: CDR1 SGHTA, CDR2 FQGNSA. The J segment lost 2 bases and the V segment lost 6 bases, leaving 4 bases of the junction unmatched. The length of the CDR3 is 14 residues. The protocol was immunoSEQ multiplex PCR, while the TCRdb copy is restricted to in-frame clones and leaves out a portion. The sample lists approximately 78,000 clones; 80% to 95% were seen once. Specimen: T cells isolated from PBMCs. This sequence was found in a human donor in good health. The rearrangement links TRBV7-2 to TRBJ1-3; 7 bases are shared with TRBD1. CDR3 DNA sequence: TGTGCCAGCAGATTTACAGGGGCTGGAAACACCATATATTTT. Protein sequence: CASRFTGAGNTIYF.